The sequence of this TCR beta chain was determined in a study of identical twins. TCRdb passed the 5' RACE reads through MiXCR, listing each CDR3 protein once. The sample has around 450,000 distinct CDR3 sequences; around 14% are singletons. Trimming took 5 bases from V and 5 from J; bases not matched to a gene: 8. The CDR3 covers 16 residues. Per the germline V gene, CDR1 is LGHDT and CDR2 is YNNKEL (reference sequence). General study points: Insertions ran lower in abundant cord blood beta clonotypes, though not in memory repertoires. Invariant MAIT and iNKT cells may have partly biased zero-insertion analyses.

This clonotype has more than one count but fewer than ten. Its antigen is unidentified. The data also belong to a second study, concerning yellow fever vaccine responses in identical twins. That source notes: The authors reported partly convergent, partly personalized vaccine responses in identical twins.

The V and J genes are TRBV3-1 and TRBJ2-2, with 10 bases aligning to TRBD1. Sequenced input: CD4+ T cells sorted from blood. The TCR was taken from a woman under 30 in good health. For the CDR3, the DNA is TGTGCCAGCAGCAAGAGACAGGGGGCGCGAACCGGGGAGCTGTTTTTT. This gives the protein CASSKRQGARTGELFF.